One and the same sample provided the 8 T cell receptor beta chains below, sequenced in a study of T-cell memory formation after mild COVID-19. TCRdb re-called the 5' RACE reads through MiXCR, storing one row per CDR3 protein. Seen here are approximately 570,000 distinct CDR3 sequences, about 20% observed once, and the top ten hold around 12%. The specimen was PBMCs or a T cell subset sorted from them (not recorded which). These receptor sequences come from an adult woman who had mild COVID-19 (a few samples of this study predate the infection). Cell type and time point are not known.

This clonotype was counted between two and nine times. The CDR3 is CASNPNSRPTDTQYF. The CDR3 DNA follows: TGTGCCAGCAACCCCAATTCCAGACCCACAGATACGCAGTATTTT. The V and J genes are TRBV11-2 and TRBJ2-3; unclear D gene. This CDR3 spans 15 amino acids. The germline CDR1 and CDR2 sequences are SGHAT and FQNNGV. V was shortened by 7 bases and J by 2 bases, with 16 bases between the two germline ends.

In this sample, this clonotype turned up a few times. The chain uses TRBV4-1 and TRBJ2-3; D is unclear. The CDR3 has 16 amino acids. Trimming took 1 base from V and 0 from J, leaving 11 bases between them. The V gene's germline CDR1 is MGHRA and CDR2 YSYEKL. In nucleotides, the CDR3 is TGCGCCAGCAGCCAAGGGCAGCGACCTAGCACAGATACGCAGTATTTT. Protein product: CASSQGQRPSTDTQYF.

A few counts support this clonotype. V gene TRBV7-9 combines with J gene TRBJ1-1; 7 nucleotides match TRBD1. With V trimmed by 4 bases and J by 6 bases, 11 bases remained unmatched. There are 15 residues in the CDR3. In germline, CDR1 is SEHNR, CDR2 FQNEAQ (reference sequence). The CDR3 bases are TGTGCCAGCAGCTCAGCAACAGGGGCCGGGGCTGAAGCTTTCTTT. It is translated as CASSSATGAGAEAFF.

The chain recombines TRBV6-2 or TRBV6-3 with TRBJ2-7; 14 nucleotides agree with TRBD2. The V and J ends lost 0 bases and 2 bases, in that order; junction bases with no gene match: 6. Germline values: CDR1 MNHEY, CDR2 SVGEGT. The CDR3 runs 18 residues. Written as DNA, the CDR3 is TGTGCCAGCAGTTACTCCGGACTAGCGGGAGGCCTCACCTACGAGCAGTACTTC. This codes for CASSYSGLAGGLTYEQYF.

This clonotype has only a few counts. CDR3 in amino acids: CASSVGLGHSYEQYF. As DNA, the CDR3 is TGTGCCAGCAGCGTAGGACTAGGACACTCCTACGAGCAGTACTTC. The rearrangement joins TRBV9 to TRBJ2-7; maybe TRBD2 (6 bases). Trimming stripped 0 bases from V and 0 bases from J, with 10 bases between. Germline CDR1 and CDR2: SGDLS and YYNGEE. CDR3 length: 15 residues.

J is TRBJ1-1 and V is TRBV21-1; TRBD1, the table's D call, lacks a check against the DNA. TRBV21-1 is an annotated pseudogene. The CDR3 covers 12 residues. This CDR3 is CAGLTVNTEAFF. The CDR3, as DNA: TGTGCCGGATTGACAGTCAACACTGAAGCTTTCTTT.

This clonotype has more than one count but fewer than ten. V usage is TRBV5-4 and J usage is TRBJ2-3; 7 bases fit TRBD2. CDR3 length: 15 amino acids. Losses at the gene ends were 4 bases for V and 0 bases for J; bases not matched to a gene: 5. Per germline, CDR1 SGHNT and CDR2 YYREEE (reference sequence). The CDR3 DNA reads as TGTGCCAGCAGCGGGACTATCTCTAGCACAGATACGCAGTATTTT. Encoded protein: CASSGTISSTDTQYF.

In this sample, this clonotype turned up many times. Written as DNA, the CDR3 is TGTGCCAGTAGTGCAAGAGGGCCCCCCTATGGCTACACCTTC. Protein: CASSARGPPYGYTF. The chain links TRBV19 to TRBJ1-2; no firm D call. The CDR3 extends over 14 amino acids. CDR1 and CDR2 (germline): LNHDA, SQIVND (reference sequence). With 5 bases removed from V and 4 bases from J, the gap between germline ends came to 14 bases. The full variable domain, its missing parts supplied by reference TRBV19 and TRBJ1-2, is DGGITQSPKYLFRKEGQNVTLSCEQNLNHDAMYWYRQDPGQGLRLIYYSQIVNDFQKGDIAEGYSVSREKKESFPLTVTSAQKNPTAFYLCASSARGPPYGYTFGSGTRLTVV.